Each of the 26 T cell receptor beta chains below was sequenced from the same sample in a study of CD8 T cells in Susac syndrome (dated by TCRdb to between 2018 and 2021). The library was prepared using the immunoSEQ multiplex PCR assay. RNA was extracted with the RNeasy kit and about 0.5 to 1 ug was reverse transcribed using random hexamers. TCRdb cleaned the public reads at Q25 with fastp, built clones with MiXCR and kept in-frame beta chains. Entries that share a CDR3 protein sequence are merged under the most common genes and DNA. In all, the sample holds about 300,000 distinct CDR3 sequences, and about 90% of those were seen once. Clones ranked in the top ten supply less than 0.08% of the sample. Sequenced input: CD4+ T cells from PBMCs. These receptors were collected from a human donor with multiple sclerosis.

CDR3 in amino acids: CASSYGRGTLHF. The DNA for the CDR3 is TGTGCCAGCAGTTATGGCAGAGGAACCCTCCACTTT. V is TRBV7-9 and J is TRBJ1-6; D call uncertain. The CDR3 is 12 amino acids. Germline V CDR1 and CDR2: SEHNR, FQNEAQ (reference sequence). V was trimmed by 6 bases and J by 14 bases, leaving 14 bases between them.

The V call is TRBV20-1, the J call TRBJ2-4; D gene unclear. Germline V lookup: CDR1 DFQATT, CDR2 SNEGSKA (reference sequence). The CDR3 sequence is 14 residues long. The V gene lost 6 bases and the J gene lost 2 bases, with 14 bases spanning the gap. The DNA for the CDR3 is TGCAGTGCCGTCGAGGACCCTACCAAAAACATTCAGTACTTC. Encoded protein: CSAVEDPTKNIQYF.

This chain joins TRBV10-3 and TRBJ2-5, with D maybe TRBD2 (6 bases). The CDR3 runs to 13 residues. V lost 3 bases and J 5 bases, leaving 10 bases between the germline ends. CDR1 and CDR2 from the germline V gene are ENHRY and SYGVKD. In DNA, the CDR3 is TGTGCCATCAGTGACTCGGGGAGGGAGACCCAGTACTTC. Protein product: CAISDSGRETQYF.

The gene calls are TRBV6-5 and TRBJ1-3, with 9 bases fitting TRBD1. Germline V gives CDR1 MNHEY, CDR2 SVGAGI. Germline trimming cut 0 bases from V and 1 base from J; bases unmatched to any gene: 1. CDR3 length: 16 residues. The CDR3 here is CASSYSGTGSGNTIYF. The CDR3, as DNA: TGTGCCAGCAGTTACTCCGGGACAGGGTCTGGAAACACCATATATTTT.

V is TRBV12-3 or TRBV12-4 and J is TRBJ2-1; 9 nucleotides agree with TRBD1. V gave up 6 bases and J gave up 8 bases; unmatched junction bases: 11. The CDR3 is 15 residues long. The CDR3 here is CASRFSGTGKDEQFF. CDR3 in DNA: TGTGCCAGCAGATTTTCCGGGACAGGGAAGGATGAGCAGTTCTTC.

The rearrangement links TRBV7-9 to TRBJ1-5, with D maybe TRBD1 (5 bases). Per germline, CDR1 SEHNR and CDR2 FQNEAQ (reference sequence). The CDR3 extends over 16 amino acids. Trimming removed 7 bases from V and 4 bases from J, with 20 bases in between. The CDR3 coding sequence is TGTGCCAGCATGGAGAATACGGGGGTACCTAATCAGCCCCAGCATTTT. Translated: CASMENTGVPNQPQHF. Variable domain in full (rest from reference TRBV7-9 and TRBJ1-5): DTGVSQNPRHKITKRGQNVTFRCDPISEHNRLYWYRQTLGQGPEFLTYFQNEAQLEKSRLLSDRFSAERPKGSFSTLEIQRTEQGDSAMYLCASMENTGVPNQPQHFGDGTRLSIL.

The rearrangement links TRBV12-3 or TRBV12-4 to TRBJ1-1; weak D call: TRBD1 (6 bases). The V end was cut by 3 bases, the J end by 2 bases, with 13 bases between. This CDR3 comprises 15 residues. The CDR3 DNA is TGTGCCAGCAGTTTTCAGGGGTCGAGTAACACTGAAGCTTTCTTT. It yields the protein CASSFQGSSNTEAFF.

The V and J genes are TRBV30 and TRBJ1-1; possible D gene TRBD1, 6 bases. This CDR3 region has 14 residues. Germline CDR1 reads GTSNPN; CDR2 reads SVGIG (reference sequence). Trimming stripped 5 bases from V and 1 base from J, with 14 bases between. The CDR3 region has the DNA TGTGCCTGGCGGCGAGGGGGGGCGAACACTGAAGCTTTCTTT. This gives the protein CAWRRGGANTEAFF. The entire variable domain, with the rest obtained from reference TRBV30 and TRBJ1-1, is as follows: SQTIHQWPATLVQPVGSPLSLECTVEGTSNPNLYWYRQAAGRGLQLLFYSVGIGQISSEVPQNLSASRPQDRQFILSSKKLLLSDSGFYLCAWRRGGANTEAFFGQGTRLTVV.

This chain links TRBV5-1 with TRBJ1-1; 7 bases are a match to TRBD1. This CDR3 comprises 15 residues. Trimming took 3 bases from V and 0 from J; bases not matched to a gene: 5. CDR1 and CDR2 (germline): SGHRS, YFSETQ. CDR3 protein: CASSSLGQLNTEAFF. In DNA, the CDR3 is TGCGCCAGCAGCTCACTGGGACAGCTGAACACTGAAGCTTTCTTT.

The chain joins TRBV29-1 to TRBJ1-1; D unclear. The CDR3 runs to 12 residues. The germline V gene has CDR1 SQVTM and CDR2 ANQGSEA. The V and J ends lost 7 bases and 7 bases respectively, with 16 bases between them. Here the CDR3 reads CSAGGWQLEAFF. For the CDR3, the DNA is TGCAGCGCCGGCGGGTGGCAGCTTGAAGCTTTCTTT.

This rearrangement joins TRBV19 to TRBJ2-1; D unclear. The CDR3 extends over 13 amino acids. V lost 7 bases and J lost 4, with 11 bases in between. The germline gives CDR1 LNHDA, CDR2 SQIVND (reference sequence). In DNA form, the CDR3 reads TGTGCCAGTATGACCCCCGCATACAATGAGCAGTTCTTC. Residues: CASMTPAYNEQFF.

CDR3 in DNA: TGTGCCAGCAGCCCGTTCGGACAGGGGGTCCGGGGCTACACCTTC. The encoded protein is CASSPFGQGVRGYTF. The chain couples TRBV5-6 to TRBJ1-2; 10 bases are shared with TRBD1. Per germline, CDR1 SGHDT and CDR2 YYEEEE. V lost 4 bases and J lost 8; bases outside the gene matches: 11. The CDR3 has 15 amino acids.

The chain joins TRBV5-1 to TRBJ2-3, with D uncertain. The germline V gene has CDR1 SGHRS and CDR2 YFSETQ. V was cut by 0 bases and J by 4 bases, with 9 bases left in between. This CDR3 contains 14 residues. This chain's CDR3 is CASSLAGLADTQYF. The CDR3 DNA sequence: TGCGCCAGCAGCTTGGCTGGTCTAGCAGATACGCAGTATTTT.

The sample holds one count of this clonotype. The chain employs TRBV4-3 and TRBJ1-1, with D tentatively TRBD1 (5 bases). CDR1 LGHNA and CDR2 YSLEER come from the germline V gene. Trimming stripped 4 bases from V and 1 base from J, with 16 bases between. The length of the CDR3 is 16 residues. The DNA of the CDR3 is TGCGCCAGCAGCCCCGCCTTGGGGGGTCCGAACACTGAAGCTTTCTTT. Its translation is CASSPALGGPNTEAFF.

This sequence joins TRBV29-1 and TRBJ2-3; D may be TRBD2 (5 bases). Germline lookup yields CDR1 SQVTM and CDR2 ANQGSEA. This CDR3 spans 13 amino acids. Trimming pared 4 bases from V and 6 bases from J, leaving 14 bases between. The CDR3 DNA follows: TGCAGCGTTGCTAGCCACGGGCTCGATACGCAGTATTTT. Translating it yields CSVASHGLDTQYF.

This chain links TRBV5-1 with TRBJ2-2, with D perhaps TRBD2 (5 bases). Germline V CDR1 and CDR2: SGHRS, YFSETQ. The CDR3 is 15 residues long. Trimming removed 1 base from V and 7 bases from J, with 14 bases in between. Here the CDR3 DNA reads TGCGCCAGCAGCTTGACGACTACCCCTGGCGGGGAGCTGTTTTTT. It codes for CASSLTTTPGGELFF.

V gene TRBV20-1 combines with J gene TRBJ2-7, with TRBD2 identical over 9 bases. The J segment lost 2 bases and the V segment lost 5 bases, leaving 7 bases of the junction unmatched. The CDR3 sequence is 14 residues long. CDR1 and CDR2 from the germline V gene are DFQATT and SNEGSKA (reference sequence). The CDR3: CSASGTSRAYEQYF. Written as DNA, the CDR3 is TGCAGTGCTTCCGGGACTAGCAGAGCCTACGAGCAGTACTTC.

This clonotype was detected only once. J is TRBJ2-2 and V is TRBV5-1, with D unresolved. CDR1 and CDR2 from the germline V gene are SGHRS and YFSETQ. Trimming left V 0 bases short and J 7 bases short, with 7 bases between. The CDR3 is 13 amino acids. Here the CDR3 reads CASSLGPSGELFF. CDR3 sequence (DNA): TGCGCCAGCAGCTTGGGCCCCAGCGGGGAGCTGTTTTTT. Using reference TRBV5-1 and TRBJ2-2 for the parts outside the CDR3, the full variable domain is KAGVTQTPRYLIKTRGQQVTLSCSPISGHRSVSWYQQTPGQGLQFLFEYFSETQRNKGNFPGRFSGRQFSNSRSEMNVSTLELGDSALYLCASSLGPSGELFFGEGSRLTVL.

This chain links TRBV25-1 with TRBJ2-6; D remains unclear. Germline V gene lookup returns CDR1 MGHDK and CDR2 SYGVNS. The V gene lost 1 base and the J gene lost 0 bases, with 10 bases spanning the gap. This CDR3 spans 17 amino acids. The CDR3 DNA follows: TGTGCCAGCAGTGAATTTGTCAAAGACTCTGGGGCCAACGTCCTGACTTTC. It codes for CASSEFVKDSGANVLTF.

DNA of the CDR3: TGTGCCTGGACTCGACAGGGGATGAGTGGCTACACCTTC. Translating it yields CAWTRQGMSGYTF. This chain uses TRBV30 with TRBJ1-2, with 8 bases fitting TRBD1. Germline V gene data show CDR1 as GTSNPN and CDR2 as SVGIG (reference sequence). The CDR3 has 13 residues. J lost 7 bases, V lost 4 bases, and 8 bases had no gene match. Drawing the rest from reference TRBV30 and TRBJ1-2, the complete variable domain is SQTIHQWPATLVQPVGSPLSLECTVEGTSNPNLYWYRQAAGRGLQLLFYSVGIGQISSEVPQNLSASRPQDRQFILSSKKLLLSDSGFYLCAWTRQGMSGYTFGSGTRLTVV.

V is TRBV7-9 and J is TRBJ2-1; D is possibly TRBD2 (6 bases). V dropped 4 bases and J dropped 7 bases, with 17 bases sitting between them. The CDR3 covers 15 residues. Germline-derived CDR1 and CDR2 are SEHNR and FQNEAQ (reference sequence). CDR3 amino acids: CASSSGTLGGNEQFF. CDR3 sequence (DNA): TGTGCCAGCAGCTCTGGGACTCTGGGCGGTAATGAGCAGTTCTTC.

The gene calls are TRBV12-3 or TRBV12-4 and TRBJ2-3, with TRBD2 matching over 10 bases. CDR3 length: 13 amino acids. The trim removed 8 bases at V and 7 bases at J, leaving 6 bases unmatched. This CDR3 is CASGGLASNTQYF. Here the CDR3 DNA reads TGTGCCAGCGGGGGACTAGCGTCGAATACGCAGTATTTT.

The rearrangement links TRBV6-2 or TRBV6-3 to TRBJ2-7; D ambiguous. Germline V gene sequence: CDR1 MNHEY, CDR2 SVGEGT. Trimming removed 5 bases at V and 5 bases at J, with 7 bases between. There are 11 residues in the CDR3. This CDR3 reads CASSRLNEQYF. Here the CDR3 DNA reads TGTGCCAGCAGTCGACTGAACGAGCAGTACTTC.

This chain uses TRBV19 with TRBJ2-3, with D possibly TRBD2 on 6 matching bases. V dropped 5 bases and J dropped 4 bases, with 10 bases sitting between them. The CDR3 loop spans 13 amino acids. Germline CDR1 is LNHDA and CDR2 is SQIVND (reference sequence). CDR3 coding DNA: TGTGCCAGTAGTGGGGGGATGTCAGATACGCAGTATTTT. Its translation: CASSGGMSDTQYF. The full variable domain, its missing parts supplied by reference TRBV19 and TRBJ2-3, is DGGITQSPKYLFRKEGQNVTLSCEQNLNHDAMYWYRQDPGQGLRLIYYSQIVNDFQKGDIAEGYSVSREKKESFPLTVTSAQKNPTAFYLCASSGGMSDTQYFGPGTRLTVL.

The CDR3 nucleotides are TGTGCCAGCAGCTTCGGCAGGTCTACTGAAGCTTTCTTT. Its protein product is CASSFGRSTEAFF. The chain links TRBV7-6 to TRBJ1-1; no clear D gene. Looked up from germline, CDR1 is SGHVS and CDR2 is FNYEAQ. The germline V and J ends were trimmed by 3 bases and 5 bases, with 10 bases remaining between them. CDR3 length: 13 residues.

This sequence joins TRBV7-2 and TRBJ2-6; D tentatively reads TRBD1 or TRBD2 (5 bases each). The ends were cut back, 1 base at V and 1 base at J, with 14 bases in the middle. Per germline, CDR1 SGHTA and CDR2 FQGNSA. CDR3 length: 18 residues. CDR3 amino acids: CASSLGWPGSSGANVLTF. The CDR3 nucleotides are TGTGCCAGCAGCTTAGGTTGGCCAGGGAGTTCTGGGGCCAACGTCCTGACTTTC. Full variable domain (rest looked up from reference TRBV7-2 and TRBJ2-6): GAGVSQSPSNKVTEKGKDVELRCDPISGHTALYWYRQSLGQGLEFLIYFQGNSAPDKSGLPSDRFSAERTGGSVSTLTIQRTQQEDSAVYLCASSLGWPGSSGANVLTFGAGSRLTVL.